The clone carrying this TCR beta chain was observed at least ten times. What it recognizes is unknown. This entry comes from a study of sequential checkpoint blockade in melanoma. Looking at the study overall: Each arm's sequence ended with maintenance nivolumab. Twenty-two patients had tumor biopsies before treatment and at week 13. Findings and caveats of the study: Pretreatment TIL clonality tracked with response in the nivolumab-first arm.

Repertoires were generated with immunoSEQ multiplex PCR, while TCRdb's copy carries only in-frame clones and drops some. This sample has roughly 20,000 clones; about 28% occur once, and the top ten carry roughly 7.2%. Germline CDR1 and CDR2: SGHNT and YENEEA. This CDR3 has 14 amino acids. V gave up 3 bases and J gave up 6 bases, with 14 bases separating them. This sample's treatment: randomized to nivolumab then ipilimumab (arm A) or the reverse (arm B). The chain employs TRBV11-3 and TRBJ1-2; D not certain. This specimen consisted of tumor tissue (inferred from file names), obtained from a patient given nivolumab and ipilimumab in sequence. The sequence was collected from a human donor with melanoma. CDR3 region: CASSLSRVLHGYTF. The CDR3 DNA reads as TGTGCCAGCAGCTTGAGTAGGGTGTTGCATGGCTACACCTTC. The complete variable domain, with remaining parts taken from reference TRBV11-3 and TRBJ1-2, reads EAGVVQSPRYKIIEKKQPVAFWCNPISGHNTLYWYLQNLGQGPELLIRYENEEAVDDSQLPKDRFSAERLKGVDSTLKIQPAELGDSAVYLCASSLSRVLHGYTFGSGTRLTVV.